The rows below give T cell receptor beta chains drawn from one sample of a study of response to subunit inactivated influenza vaccine. TCRdb ran MiXCR on the RT-PCR reads and lists one entry per CDR3 protein. Here the sample spans 630,000 or so distinct CDR3 sequences, approximately 14% being singletons. Sample: PBMCs from blood, taken 11 to 12 days after vaccination. The receptors come from a man aged 50 to 60 who received an inactivated influenza vaccine. Each CDR3 is given with its conserved first and last residue. Fields, in order: clone size, D gene, V gene, J gene, CDR3 DNA, CDR3 protein. D genes are given only for firm matches. The size field is filled for only some rows; it gives once, few, many or a size class.

clone size: NA; D gene: NA; V gene: TRBV20-1; J gene: TRBJ2-5; CDR3 DNA: TGCAGTGCTAGAGGACAGCCCGCCAGGGAGACCCAGTACTTC; CDR3 protein: CSARGQPARETQYF
clone size: few; D gene: TRBD1; V gene: TRBV6-5; J gene: TRBJ2-6; CDR3 DNA: TGTGCCAGCAGTTACCTTCCGGGACAGGGCTCGGCTGGGGCCAACGTCCTGACTTTC; CDR3 protein: CASSYLPGQGSAGANVLTF
clone size: many; D gene: NA; V gene: TRBV2; J gene: TRBJ1-5; CDR3 DNA: TGTGCCAGCAGTACTCCCGGGACAACTTATAGCAATCAGCCCCAGCATTTT; CDR3 protein: CASSTPGTTYSNQPQHF
clone size: NA; D gene: NA; V gene: TRBV4-1; J gene: TRBJ2-7; CDR3 DNA: TGCGCCAGCAGCCAAGATCGGACCCCGCTAGGGAGTTACGAGCAGTACTTC; CDR3 protein: CASSQDRTPLGSYEQYF
clone size: NA; D gene: TRBD2; V gene: TRBV6-1; J gene: TRBJ2-7; CDR3 DNA: TGTGCCAGCAGCCCTAGCGGGAGGTGGGACGAGCAGTACTTC; CDR3 protein: CASSPSGRWDEQYF
clone size: many; D gene: TRBD2; V gene: TRBV12-3/TRBV12-4; J gene: TRBJ2-1; CDR3 DNA: TGTGCCAGCAGTCCACTAGCGGGCTCCTACAATGAGCAGTTCTTC; CDR3 protein: CASSPLAGSYNEQFF
clone size: many; D gene: TRBD1; V gene: TRBV4-2; J gene: TRBJ2-4; CDR3 DNA: TGTGCCAGCAGCCAGGGCGCCAGGGGGAACATTCAGTACTTC; CDR3 protein: CASSQGARGNIQYF
clone size: few; D gene: TRBD1; V gene: TRBV7-2; J gene: TRBJ2-5; CDR3 DNA: TGTGCCAGCAGCTTAGCGGACCCCCGACAGGGGGCCGGGGAGACCCAGTACTTC; CDR3 protein: CASSLADPRQGAGETQYF
clone size: few; D gene: NA; V gene: TRBV6-5; J gene: TRBJ2-1; CDR3 DNA: TGTGCCAGCAGTTCCCGGGACGCATACAATGAGCAGTTCTTC; CDR3 protein: CASSSRDAYNEQFF
clone size: few; D gene: NA; V gene: TRBV5-1; J gene: TRBJ2-4; CDR3 DNA: TGCGCCAGCAGCGGGTCAGGGCAAAACATTCAGTACTTC; CDR3 protein: CASSGSGQNIQYF
clone size: few; D gene: TRBD1; V gene: TRBV2; J gene: TRBJ1-4; CDR3 DNA: TGTGCCAGCAGGGCCGGGACAGGTTATGCAACTAATGAAAAACTGTTTTTT; CDR3 protein: CASRAGTGYATNEKLFF
clone size: few; D gene: TRBD1; V gene: TRBV15; J gene: TRBJ2-3; CDR3 DNA: TGTGCCACCAGCATAGGACAGGGGGCGTTTCTGGATACGCAGTATTTT; CDR3 protein: CATSIGQGAFLDTQYF
clone size: few; D gene: TRBD2; V gene: TRBV12-3/TRBV12-4; J gene: TRBJ2-7; CDR3 DNA: TGTGCCAGCAAAATGGGACTAGCGCTAAACTACGAGCAGTACTTC; CDR3 protein: CASKMGLALNYEQYF
clone size: few; D gene: NA; V gene: TRBV5-6; J gene: TRBJ2-5; CDR3 DNA: TGTGCCAGCAGCGTACCGGGACCTGGACCCGGTGGCCAGTACTTC; CDR3 protein: CASSVPGPGPGGQYF
clone size: few; D gene: NA; V gene: TRBV18; J gene: TRBJ2-2; CDR3 DNA: TGTGCCAGCTCACCAATCACCGGCACCGGGGAGCTGTTTTTT; CDR3 protein: CASSPITGTGELFF
clone size: few; D gene: NA; V gene: TRBV6-5; J gene: TRBJ2-2; CDR3 DNA: TGTGCCAGCAGTTACTCGATTTCCTACACCGGGGAGCTGTTTTTT; CDR3 protein: CASSYSISYTGELFF
clone size: few; D gene: TRBD2; V gene: TRBV20-1; J gene: TRBJ2-7; CDR3 DNA: TGCAGTGCTAGAGACGCGGGGGGACTCTACGAGCAGTACTTC; CDR3 protein: CSARDAGGLYEQYF
clone size: once; D gene: TRBD2; V gene: TRBV5-4; J gene: TRBJ2-5; CDR3 DNA: TGTGCCAGCAGCATAGCGGGGTCCCAAGAGACCCAGTACTTC; CDR3 protein: CASSIAGSQETQYF
clone size: few; D gene: NA; V gene: TRBV12-3/TRBV12-4; J gene: TRBJ1-2; CDR3 DNA: TGTGCCAGCAGTTCAATAACAGGGACCTATGGCTACACCTTC; CDR3 protein: CASSSITGTYGYTF
clone size: many; D gene: NA; V gene: TRBV4-3; J gene: TRBJ2-7; CDR3 DNA: TGCGCCAGCGCGGCTAAGACCGGGCCCTCCTACGAGCAGTACTTC; CDR3 protein: CASAAKTGPSYEQYF
clone size: many; D gene: NA; V gene: TRBV7-9; J gene: TRBJ2-2; CDR3 DNA: TGTGCCAGCAACCCGCGTGATAGGGCGAACACCGGGGAGCTGTTTTTT; CDR3 protein: CASNPRDRANTGELFF
clone size: NA; D gene: NA; V gene: TRBV6-1; J gene: TRBJ1-2; CDR3 DNA: TGTGCCAGCAGTGACGGGACAAGAAACTCCTATGGCTACACCTTC; CDR3 protein: CASSDGTRNSYGYTF
clone size: NA; D gene: NA; V gene: TRBV11-2; J gene: TRBJ1-4; CDR3 DNA: TGTGCCAGCAACAACCCGTACAGGGCGACTAATGAAAAACTGTTTTTT; CDR3 protein: CASNNPYRATNEKLFF
clone size: few; D gene: TRBD1; V gene: TRBV4-3; J gene: TRBJ2-4; CDR3 DNA: TGCGCCAGCAGCCAAGATCGACAGGGTAAAAACATTCAGTACTTC; CDR3 protein: CASSQDRQGKNIQYF
clone size: few; D gene: TRBD1; V gene: TRBV20-1; J gene: TRBJ1-5; CDR3 DNA: TGCAGTGCTGGTCGACAGGGAAATCAGCCCCAGCATTTT; CDR3 protein: CSAGRQGNQPQHF
clone size: NA; D gene: TRBD2; V gene: TRBV12-3/TRBV12-4; J gene: TRBJ2-2; CDR3 DNA: TGTGCCAGCAGTTTTTTGGGAGGGTCCGGGGAGCTGTTTTTT; CDR3 protein: CASSFLGGSGELFF